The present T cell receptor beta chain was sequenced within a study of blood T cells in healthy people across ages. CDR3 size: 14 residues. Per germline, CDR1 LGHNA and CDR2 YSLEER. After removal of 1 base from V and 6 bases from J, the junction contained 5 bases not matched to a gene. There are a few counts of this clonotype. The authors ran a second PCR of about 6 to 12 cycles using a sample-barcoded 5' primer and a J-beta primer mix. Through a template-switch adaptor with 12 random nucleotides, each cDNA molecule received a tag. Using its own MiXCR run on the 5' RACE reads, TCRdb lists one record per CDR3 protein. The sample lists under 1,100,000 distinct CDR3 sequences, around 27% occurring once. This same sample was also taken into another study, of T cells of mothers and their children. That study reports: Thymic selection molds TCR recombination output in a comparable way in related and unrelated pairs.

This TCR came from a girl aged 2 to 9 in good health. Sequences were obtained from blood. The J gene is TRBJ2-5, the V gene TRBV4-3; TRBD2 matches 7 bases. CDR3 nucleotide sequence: TGCGCCAGCAGCCAAGTTGGGGGAGGGCAGACCCAGTACTTC. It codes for CASSQVGGGQTQYF.